The 20 T cell receptor beta chains in this list originate from one sample, sequenced in a study of PD-1 blockade in classical Hodgkin lymphoma. Brentuximab vedotin exposure varied, and every patient relapsed after autologous stem cell transplantation. TCRdb's copy holds only in-frame clones and misses some; the assay was immunoSEQ multiplex PCR. The sample shows 20,000 to 30,000 clones, roughly four fifths of them seen only once. The material was peripheral blood mononuclear cells (PBMCs), obtained before the second cycle of nivolumab. The receptors were gathered from a human donor with classical Hodgkin lymphoma.

A few counts support this clone. The chain employs TRBV5-8 and TRBJ2-1; D remains unclear. The germline V gene has CDR1 SGHTS and CDR2 YDEGEE. V was trimmed by 0 bases and J by 4 bases, leaving 8 bases between them. This CDR3 comprises 14 residues. CDR3 DNA sequence: TGTGCCAGCAGCTTGGATCTCAATTACAATGAGCAGTTCTTC. Translation gives CASSLDLNYNEQFF.

The genes are TRBV6-1 and TRBJ2-7; D assignment may be TRBD1 or TRBD2 (7 bases each). From germline, CDR1 is MNHNS and CDR2 SASEGT. V lost 7 bases to trimming and J lost 5 bases, with 21 bases between them. The CDR3 sequence is 15 residues long. The CDR3 coding sequence is TGTGCCAGCACCTTAGGCGGGGGCAGGGGGGACGAGCAGTACTTC. It translates to CASTLGGGRGDEQYF.

The chain uses TRBV7-3 and TRBJ2-2, with TRBD2 matching 8 bases. The CDR3 totals 12 residues. After removal of 4 bases from V and 9 bases from J, the junction contained 1 base not matched to a gene. CDR1 and CDR2 (germline): SGHTA, FQGTGA. CDR3 sequence: CASSWTSWELFF. CDR3 DNA sequence: TGTGCCAGCAGCTGGACTAGCTGGGAGCTGTTTTTT.

The chain joins TRBV7-2 to TRBJ1-6; the D gene is possibly TRBD1 (6 bases). The germline V gene has CDR1 SGHTA and CDR2 FQGNSA. Trimming removed 6 bases from V and 9 bases from J, with 12 bases in between. There are 13 residues in the CDR3. The CDR3 nucleotides are TGTGCCAGCAGAACCTTACAGGGTTCACCCCTCCACTTT. This gives the protein CASRTLQGSPLHF.

The V and J genes are TRBV7-9 and TRBJ2-7; 7 positions agree with TRBD2. V lost 5 bases, J lost 3 bases, and 4 bases stayed unmatched. CDR1 and CDR2 from the germline V gene are SEHNR and FQNEAQ (reference sequence). The CDR3 sequence is 13 residues long. CDR3 nucleotide sequence: TGTGCCAGCAGCGCGGGGGTAGACTACGAGCAGTACTTC. It is translated as CASSAGVDYEQYF.

This clone has only a few counts. V gene TRBV4-3 combines with J gene TRBJ1-5; D remains unclear. The CDR3 consists of 14 residues. Germline CDR1 is LGHNA and CDR2 is YSLEER. Trimming took 4 bases from V and 0 from J, leaving 7 bases between them. The CDR3 DNA follows: TGCGCCAGCAGCCCCGGGGTTAGCAATCAGCCCCAGCATTTT. Its translation: CASSPGVSNQPQHF.

V usage is TRBV7-9 and J usage is TRBJ1-1; no clear D gene. The CDR3 is 13 residues long. The V gene lost 5 bases and the J gene lost 5 bases, with 12 bases spanning the gap. Germline-derived CDR1 and CDR2 are SEHNR and FQNEAQ (reference sequence). CDR3 protein: CASSILGKTEAFF. The DNA for the CDR3 is TGTGCCAGCAGCATCCTAGGTAAAACTGAAGCTTTCTTT.

The gene calls are TRBV6-1 and TRBJ1-1, with a tentative D call TRBD1 (6 bases). Trimming took 5 bases from V and 9 from J, leaving 13 bases between them. The germline V gene has CDR1 MNHNS and CDR2 SASEGT. CDR3 length: 12 amino acids. CDR3 sequence reads: CASSIQGGQAFF. CDR3 in DNA: TGTGCCAGCAGTATACAGGGTGGACAAGCTTTCTTT.

The CDR3 protein is CASSLPKGGPNYGYTF. The CDR3 DNA sequence: TGTGCCAGCAGCTTACCGAAAGGGGGTCCCAACTATGGCTACACCTTC. V usage is TRBV7-3 and J usage is TRBJ1-2; D perhaps matches TRBD1 (6 bases). Trimming stripped 2 bases from V and 2 bases from J, with 15 bases between. This CDR3 region has 16 residues. Germline V gene data show CDR1 as SGHTA and CDR2 as FQGTGA.

The chain couples TRBV5-1 to TRBJ2-1, with 7 bases lining up with TRBD1. J was trimmed by 10 bases and V by 0 bases; bases with no gene match: 7. The CDR3 length is 14 residues. CDR1 and CDR2 (germline): SGHRS, YFSETQ. CDR3 DNA: TGCGCCAGCAGCTTGGCAACAGGGGACCTCGAGCAGTTCTTC. Translated: CASSLATGDLEQFF.

This chain links TRBV7-9 with TRBJ2-1; D call uncertain. CDR3 length equals 14 residues. Trimming shortened V by 4 bases and J by 5 bases, and 12 bases separated the two germline ends. Germline V gives CDR1 SEHNR, CDR2 FQNEAQ (reference sequence). CDR3 sequence (DNA): TGTGCCAGCAGCTCGCCTGTTTTAAACAATGAGCAGTTCTTC. It translates to CASSSPVLNNEQFF.

This clone was recorded only once. The chain recombines TRBV7-8 with TRBJ2-1; TRBD1 agrees at 9 bases. The CDR3 has 16 residues. With 1 base clipped from V and 8 bases from J, the junction kept 9 bases outside the gene matches. Per the germline V gene, CDR1 is SGHVS and CDR2 is FQNEAQ. CDR3: CASSLVGTGIRDEQFF. CDR3 bases: TGTGCCAGCAGCTTAGTCGGGACAGGGATAAGGGATGAGCAGTTCTTC.

The rearrangement uses TRBV28 and TRBJ2-2; D is unresolved. V was shortened by 5 bases and J by 0 bases, with 13 bases between the two germline ends. Germline V lookup: CDR1 MDHEN, CDR2 SYDVKM. This CDR3 spans 16 amino acids. CDR3 nucleotides: TGTGCCAGCAGTCCCCGTCATTCTCCGAACACCGGGGAGCTGTTTTTT. It specifies CASSPRHSPNTGELFF.

This chain links TRBV5-1 with TRBJ2-4; 10 bases map to TRBD1. This CDR3 is 17 amino acids long. Unmatched junction bases numbered 9, after V lost 3 bases and J lost 3 bases. Germline V lookup: CDR1 SGHRS, CDR2 YFSETQ. In DNA, the CDR3 is TGCGCCAGCAGCTCCTACGGACAGGGGGGCGGCAAAAACATTCAGTACTTC. It encodes CASSSYGQGGGKNIQYF.

V usage is TRBV15 and J usage is TRBJ1-2; 9 bases match TRBD1. Germline CDR1 LNHNV, CDR2 YYDKDF (reference sequence). J gave up 4 bases and V 3 bases, and 3 bases lay outside the gene matches. The CDR3 contains 14 residues. The DNA of the CDR3 is TGTGCCACCAGCAGGGAGACAGGGGGCTATGGCTACACCTTC. Encoded protein: CATSRETGGYGYTF.

The chain carries TRBV2 and TRBJ1-6; 10 bases are a match to TRBD1. Trimming cost V 4 bases and J 10 bases; bases outside gene matches: 4. Germline values: CDR1 SNHLY, CDR2 FYNNEI. This CDR3 spans 14 amino acids. The CDR3 reads CASSGDRGWSPLHF. Here the CDR3 DNA reads TGTGCCAGCAGTGGGGACAGGGGTTGGTCACCCCTCCACTTT.

The rearrangement joins TRBV28 to TRBJ1-3; D may be TRBD1 (5 bases). Germline CDR1 reads MDHEN; CDR2 reads SYDVKM. This CDR3 is built from 15 residues. V dropped 6 bases and J dropped 0 bases, with 12 bases sitting between them. The CDR3 spells CASRFPGHSGNTIYF. CDR3 coding DNA: TGTGCCAGCAGGTTCCCCGGACACTCTGGAAACACCATATATTTT.

The V and J genes are TRBV10-3 and TRBJ1-5; tentatively, D is TRBD1 (5 bases). Per germline, CDR1 ENHRY and CDR2 SYGVKD. Trimming pared 0 bases from V and 0 bases from J, leaving 9 bases between. CDR3 size: 16 residues. The CDR3 sequence: CAISESLGDSNQPQHF. DNA for the CDR3: TGTGCCATCAGTGAGTCCCTGGGGGATAGCAATCAGCCCCAGCATTTT.

The chain has TRBV19 and TRBJ1-1; D is undetermined. Trimming removed 6 bases from V and 5 bases from J, with 13 bases in between. Germline V gene data show CDR1 as LNHDA and CDR2 as SQIVND (reference sequence). This CDR3 spans 13 amino acids. CDR3 region: CASRKGGRTEAFF. CDR3 DNA sequence: TGTGCCAGTAGAAAGGGCGGTAGAACTGAAGCTTTCTTT.

The CDR3, as DNA: TGTGCCAGCAGTTTATCGGGGATCCCCTCCTATAATTCACCCCTCCACTTT. Translation gives CASSLSGIPSYNSPLHF. V is TRBV28 and J is TRBJ1-6; D remains unclear. The V end lost 1 base, the J end lost 0 bases, and 10 bases lay between the germline ends. The germline CDR1 and CDR2 sequences are MDHEN and SYDVKM. The CDR3 covers 17 residues.